This entry concerns a single TCR beta chain. Its antigen remains unidentified. The data stem from a study of shared clonotypes between healthy human individuals. Study-wide context: Three CD4 naive, three CD4 memory, two CD8 naive and one CD8 memory plate were used per donor.

Replicate PCRs for sorted subsets used approximately 220 ng DNA; this equaled some 30,000 T cell genomes. Sequencing was performed with immunoSEQ multiplex PCR; in TCRdb, only in-frame clones are kept and a portion is missing. The table includes 640,000 or so clones, more than 70% detected once. Study-wide findings and caveats: The genetic and exposure-history diversity represented was limited by few donors. Clonotype sharing among donors was expected to depend on sequencing depth.

CDR3 length: 15 residues. V trimming: 5 bases; J trimming: 0 bases; junction bases outside the gene matches: 1. The germline gives CDR1 SNHLY, CDR2 FYNNEI. The sample taken for sequencing was memory CD4+ T cells sorted from blood. Subset here: CD45RA-negative fraction. The rearrangement joins TRBV2 to TRBJ2-1, with TRBD1 matching 10 bases. The source of this sequence is a woman under 40 in good health. CDR3 coding DNA: TGTGCCAGCAGTCGGACAGGGGGCTCCTACAATGAGCAGTTCTTC. It translates to CASSRTGGSYNEQFF.